This TCR beta chain was found in a study of T cell changes during pregnancy in multiple sclerosis. Trimming took 7 bases from V and 2 from J; bases not matched to a gene: 4. CDR3 length: 15 residues. Germline V lookup: CDR1 SGHAT, CDR2 FQNNGV. The data were produced by immunoSEQ multiplex PCR, yet TCRdb's version contains in-frame clones alone and is incomplete. The table has approximately 130,000 clones, about 93% seen once. The chain joins TRBV11-2 to TRBJ2-6, with 8 nucleotides matching TRBD1. The TCR comes from a female donor with multiple sclerosis, enrolled in a pregnancy study. The source material was peripheral blood, sampled before pregnancy. The CDR3 protein is CASNGQGAGANVLTF. The CDR3 nucleotides are TGTGCCAGCAACGGACAGGGAGCTGGGGCCAACGTCCTGACTTTC.